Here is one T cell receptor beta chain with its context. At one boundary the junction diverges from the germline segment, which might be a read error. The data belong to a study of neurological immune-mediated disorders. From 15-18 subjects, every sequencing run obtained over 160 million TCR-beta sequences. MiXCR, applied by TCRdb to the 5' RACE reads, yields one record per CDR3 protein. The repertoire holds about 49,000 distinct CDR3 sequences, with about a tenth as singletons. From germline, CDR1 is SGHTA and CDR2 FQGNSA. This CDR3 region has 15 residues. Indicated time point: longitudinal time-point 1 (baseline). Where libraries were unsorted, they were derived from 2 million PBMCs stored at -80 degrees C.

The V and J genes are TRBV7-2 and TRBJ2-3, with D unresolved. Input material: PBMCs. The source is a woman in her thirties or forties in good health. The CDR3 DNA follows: TGTGCCAGCAGCTACAGAACGGATCGCACAAATACGCAGTATTTT. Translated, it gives CASSYRTDRTNTQYF.